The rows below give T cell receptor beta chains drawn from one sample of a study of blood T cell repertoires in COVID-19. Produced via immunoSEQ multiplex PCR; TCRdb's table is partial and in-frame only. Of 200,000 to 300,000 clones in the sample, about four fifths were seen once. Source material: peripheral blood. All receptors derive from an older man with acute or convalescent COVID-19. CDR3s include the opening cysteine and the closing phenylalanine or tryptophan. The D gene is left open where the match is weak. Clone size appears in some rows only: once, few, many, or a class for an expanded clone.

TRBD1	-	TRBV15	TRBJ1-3	TGTGCCACCAGCAGAGAAGGACAGGGGGTCGGAAACACCATATATTTT	CATSREGQGVGNTIYF
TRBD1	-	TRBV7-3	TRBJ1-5	TGTGCCAGCAGCTCGGGACAGCTCAATCAGCCCCAGCATTTT	CASSSGQLNQPQHF
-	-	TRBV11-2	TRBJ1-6	TGTGCCAGCAGCCGGACGGGATCTCCCCTCCACTTT	CASSRTGSPLHF
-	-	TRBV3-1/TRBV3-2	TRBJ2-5	TGTGCCAGCAGCCAAGATCGGAGGGAAGAGACCCAGTACTTC	CASSQDRREETQYF
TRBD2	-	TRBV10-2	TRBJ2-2	TGCGCCAGCATGTTAGCGGGGCGGACCGGGGAGCTGTTTTTT	CASMLAGRTGELFF
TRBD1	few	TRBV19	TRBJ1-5	TGTGCCAGTAGTCTGAGGACAGGGATCAATCAGCCCCAGCATTTT	CASSLRTGINQPQHF
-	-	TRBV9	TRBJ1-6	TGTGCCAGCAGCGCCTCAAGGACAGATTATAATTCACCCCTCCACTTT	CASSASRTDYNSPLHF
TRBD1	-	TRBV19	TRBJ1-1	TGTGCCAGTAGCCGGACAGGGCGGAGCACTGAAGCTTTCTTT	CASSRTGRSTEAFF
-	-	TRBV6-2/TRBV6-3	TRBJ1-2	TGTGCCAGCAGTTACCCGGGGAGCCTCGGTGGCTACACCTTC	CASSYPGSLGGYTF
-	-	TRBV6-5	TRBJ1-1	TGTGCCAGCAGTTATTACAGGGTTCTGATCACTGAAGCTTTCTTT	CASSYYRVLITEAFF
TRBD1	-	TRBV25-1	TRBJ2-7	TGTGCCAGCAGTGAAAGGACAGGGAGGAGAAACGAGCAGTACTTC	CASSERTGRRNEQYF
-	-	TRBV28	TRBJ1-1	TGTGCCAGCAGTCCCGTTAACACTGAAGCTTTCTTT	CASSPVNTEAFF
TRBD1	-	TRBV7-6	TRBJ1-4	TGTGCCAGCAGCTTAGGGTCAGGGGGCAAAAGAACTAATGAAAAACTGTTTTTT	CASSLGSGGKRTNEKLFF
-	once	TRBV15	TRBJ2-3	TGTGCCACCAGTTCAGATAGCGTGGGCACAGATACGCAGTATTTT	CATSSDSVGTDTQYF
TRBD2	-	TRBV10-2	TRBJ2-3	TGCGCCAGCAGGGCGGGGGGCGCGGATACGCAGTATTTT	CASRAGGADTQYF
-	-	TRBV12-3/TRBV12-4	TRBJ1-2	TGTGCCAGCAGTTTTTCAGGAGGCTATGGCTACACCTTC	CASSFSGGYGYTF
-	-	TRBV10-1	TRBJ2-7	TGCGCCAGCAGTGATACCAGGGTACCCTACGAGCAGTACTTC	CASSDTRVPYEQYF
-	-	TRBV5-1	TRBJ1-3	TGCGCCAGCAGGAACGGGGGTTTGAGCTCTGGAAACACCATATATTTT	CASRNGGLSSGNTIYF
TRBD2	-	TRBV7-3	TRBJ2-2	TGTGCCAGCAGCAAACGATGGCTAGCGGGAGGGCAGGCCGGGGAGCTGTTTTTT	CASSKRWLAGGQAGELFF
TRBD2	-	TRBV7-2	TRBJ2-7	TGTGCCAGCAGCTCCCTCCCTCCGGGAGGGCCTCGATACGAGCAGTACTTC	CASSSLPPGGPRYEQYF
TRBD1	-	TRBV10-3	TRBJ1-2	TGTGCCATCAGTGACAGGGGGCCCCAGCTCTCCTATGGCTACACCTTC	CAISDRGPQLSYGYTF
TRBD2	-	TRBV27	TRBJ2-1	TGTGCCAGCAGTTTAGGTTCGGGGAGGGAGGGAAACAATGAGCAGTTCTTC	CASSLGSGREGNNEQFF
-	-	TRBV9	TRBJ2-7	TGTGCCAGCAGCTTCCGGGACACGTGGACCTACGAGCAGTACTTC	CASSFRDTWTYEQYF
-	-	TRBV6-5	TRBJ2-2	TGTGCCAGCGCCGGCACCGGGGAGCTGTTTTTT	CASAGTGELFF
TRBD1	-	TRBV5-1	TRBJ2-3	TGCGCCAGCAGCTTGTCAACCCCGGGACAGGGAGATACGCAGTATTTT	CASSLSTPGQGDTQYF
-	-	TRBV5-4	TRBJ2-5	TGTGCCAGCAGCTTGTCTCAGACTCGTGGCCAAGAGACCCAGTACTTC	CASSLSQTRGQETQYF
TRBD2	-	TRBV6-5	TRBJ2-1	TGTGCCAGCAGGGCGGGGGGGTACAATGAGCAGTTCTTC	CASRAGGYNEQFF
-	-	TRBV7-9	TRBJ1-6	TGTGCCAGCCAGGGGCAATTGAATTCACCCCTCCACTTT	CASQGQLNSPLHF
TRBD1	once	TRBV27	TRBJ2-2	TGTGCCAGCAGTTTATACAGGGGAGAGACCGGGGAGCTGTTTTTT	CASSLYRGETGELFF
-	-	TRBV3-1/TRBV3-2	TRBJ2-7	TGTGCCAGCAGTCGCGAGGGTACCCAGCAGTACTTC	CASSREGTQQYF
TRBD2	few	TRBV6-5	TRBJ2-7	TGTGCCAGCAGGGTGGGCGGGACTAACCACGAGCAGTACTTC	CASRVGGTNHEQYF
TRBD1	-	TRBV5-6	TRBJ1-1	TGTGCCAGCAGCTACGTCGACAGGGGGGAGACTGAAGCTTTCTTT	CASSYVDRGETEAFF
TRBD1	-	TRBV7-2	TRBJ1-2	TGTGCCCTTGGGACAGGGGGCGCGCGCTATGGCTACACCTTC	CALGTGGARYGYTF
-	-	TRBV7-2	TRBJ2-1	TGTGCCAGCAGCTTAGGGCGGACCTACAATGAGCAGTTCTTC	CASSLGRTYNEQFF
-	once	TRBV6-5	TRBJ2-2	TGTGCCAGCACTCGGACAGAAGGTGTGGCCGGGGAGCTGTTTTTT	CASTRTEGVAGELFF
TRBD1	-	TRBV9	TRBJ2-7	TGTGCCAGCAGCGTCGGGACAGATTCCGCCTACGAGCAGTACTTC	CASSVGTDSAYEQYF
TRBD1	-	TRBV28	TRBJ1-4	TGTGCCAGCAGTCCGACAGGGCTAAATGAAAAACTGTTTTTT	CASSPTGLNEKLFF
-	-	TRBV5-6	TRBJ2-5	TGTGCCAGCAGCCCCGACAGAGAAGAGACCCAGTACTTC	CASSPDREETQYF
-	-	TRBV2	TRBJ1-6	TGTGCCAGCAGCATGGGGCAGGCCTATAATTCACCCCTCCACTTT	CASSMGQAYNSPLHF
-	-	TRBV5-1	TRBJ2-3	TGCGCCAGCAGCCCCGGGACACCTAAAACAGATACGCAGTATTTT	CASSPGTPKTDTQYF
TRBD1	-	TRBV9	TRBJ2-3	TGTGCCAGCAGCGCTGCGGGACAGGGGGCAGATACGCAGTATTTT	CASSAAGQGADTQYF
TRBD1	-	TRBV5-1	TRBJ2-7	TGCGCCAGCAGCTTTCGGGACAGGGTTCGCGAGCAGTACTTC	CASSFRDRVREQYF
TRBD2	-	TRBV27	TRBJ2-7	TGTGCCAGCAGTTTGGGGGGGTACTACGAGCAGTACTTC	CASSLGGYYEQYF
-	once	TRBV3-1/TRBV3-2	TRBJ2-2	TGTGCCAGCAGCCCCGGGAGACTAAACACCGGGGAGCTGTTTTTT	CASSPGRLNTGELFF
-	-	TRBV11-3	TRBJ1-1	TGTGCCAGCAGCTTAGGAAGGGCAGGGAAAGCTTTCTTT	CASSLGRAGKAFF
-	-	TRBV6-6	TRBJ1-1	TGTGCCAGCAGTTACTCGGAGCTGAACACTGAAGCTTTCTTT	CASSYSELNTEAFF
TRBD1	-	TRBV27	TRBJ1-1	TGTGCCAGCAGTACCAGACAGGGCAGGCGGGCTGAAGCTTTCTTT	CASSTRQGRRAEAFF
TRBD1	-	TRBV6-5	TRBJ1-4	TGTGCCAAGACAGGGAATCGGGAAAAACTGTTTTTT	CAKTGNREKLFF
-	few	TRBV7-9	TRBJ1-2	TGTGCCAGCAGTGCGGGACCCCTTCTCTATGGCTACACCTTC	CASSAGPLLYGYTF
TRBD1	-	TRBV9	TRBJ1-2	TGTGCCAGCAGCCCGACAGGGGGGAGATATGGCTACACCTTC	CASSPTGGRYGYTF
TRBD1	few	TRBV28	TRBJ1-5	TGTGCCACCCAGGGGGGCGTGCTCAATCAGCCCCAGCATTTT	CATQGGVLNQPQHF
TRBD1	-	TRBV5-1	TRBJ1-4	TGCGCCAGCAGCGGACCGGGACAGGGGAATCCGTCAACTAATGAAAAACTGTTTTTT	CASSGPGQGNPSTNEKLFF
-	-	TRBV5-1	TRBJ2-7	TGCGCCAGCAGCTTGGGGCAGGGGCCCCTCGAGCAGTACTTC	CASSLGQGPLEQYF